The rows below give T cell receptor beta chains drawn from one sample of a study of blood T cell repertoires in COVID-19. Produced via immunoSEQ multiplex PCR; TCRdb's table is partial and in-frame only. This table has over 80,000 clones, about 86% appearing once. The material sequenced was peripheral blood. Receptors originate from an older woman with acute or convalescent COVID-19. Each CDR3 is given with its conserved first and last residue. The order of the fields is J gene, V gene, D gene, clone size, CDR3 protein, CDR3 DNA. A D gene is named only where the DNA matches it firmly. Rows may omit the clone size; those that give it use once, few, many or a size class.

>TRBJ2-1|TRBV2|-|-
CASSDEWLSGQFF
TGTGCCAGCAGTGATGAATGGTTGTCGGGGCAGTTCTTC
>TRBJ1-2|TRBV3-1/TRBV3-2|-|-
CASSQDAGGAGYTF
TGTGCCAGCAGCCAAGACGCGGGAGGGGCTGGCTACACCTTC
>TRBJ2-3|TRBV11-3|TRBD2|-
CASSPKPRLAGSTDTQYF
TGTGCCAGCAGCCCGAAGCCGAGGCTAGCGGGCAGCACAGATACGCAGTATTTT
>TRBJ1-5|TRBV27|-|once
CASSFGRGNQPQHF
TGTGCCAGCAGTTTTGGACGGGGGAATCAGCCCCAGCATTTT
>TRBJ2-1|TRBV24-1|TRBD2|-
CATSTTGTSGREQFF
TGTGCCACCAGTACAACCGGGACTAGCGGGAGGGAACAGTTCTTC
>TRBJ1-5|TRBV19|TRBD1|-
CASSKYSTGGAGQPQHF
TGTGCCAGTAGTAAATACTCGACAGGGGGCGCCGGTCAGCCCCAGCATTTT
>TRBJ2-3|TRBV7-3|TRBD2|-
CASSLGPLGGGASDTQYF
TGTGCCAGCAGCTTAGGTCCCCTTGGCGGGGGGGCATCAGATACGCAGTATTTT
>TRBJ1-1|TRBV19|TRBD1|-
CASSLDRAMNTEAFF
TGTGCCAGTAGCCTGGACAGGGCCATGAACACTGAAGCTTTCTTT
>TRBJ1-1|TRBV6-5|TRBD1|-
CASSRQGANTEAFF
TGTGCCAGCAGCCGGCAGGGGGCGAACACTGAAGCTTTCTTT
>TRBJ2-7|TRBV5-4|TRBD1|-
CASSPGTGRGQGAYEQYF
TGTGCCAGCAGCCCCGGGACCGGACGGGGACAGGGGGCCTACGAGCAGTACTTC
>TRBJ2-2|TRBV5-1|TRBD2|-
CASSSGLAGVVELFF
TGCGCCAGCAGCTCCGGACTAGCTGGTGTGGTGGAGCTGTTTTTT
>TRBJ2-2|TRBV7-2|-|-
CASSSQGPGGELFF
TGTGCCAGCAGCTCACAGGGACCGGGCGGGGAGCTGTTTTTT
>TRBJ2-6|TRBV5-1|-|-
CASSLAGSGGANVLTF
TGCGCCAGCAGCTTGGCAGGGTCGGGTGGGGCCAACGTCCTGACTTTC
>TRBJ2-2|TRBV5-1|TRBD2|-
CASNRHSGSGANTGELFF
TGCGCCAGCAACCGTCATAGCGGGAGTGGGGCGAACACCGGGGAGCTGTTTTTT
>TRBJ1-2|TRBV28|-|-
CASSELRDTGGYTF
TGTGCCAGCAGTGAACTTCGGGACACAGGAGGCTACACCTTC
>TRBJ2-5|TRBV5-4|-|-
CASSKVEETQYF
TGTGCCAGCTCTAAAGTGGAAGAGACCCAGTACTTC
>TRBJ2-5|TRBV5-4|TRBD2|-
CASSAGTSWGQGTQYF
TGTGCCAGCAGCGCAGGGACTAGCTGGGGACAAGGGACCCAGTACTTC
>TRBJ1-1|TRBV11-2|TRBD1|-
CASNIGTGTRTEAFF
TGTGCCAGCAATATTGGGACAGGGACTAGGACTGAAGCTTTCTTT
>TRBJ1-5|TRBV7-9|TRBD1|once
CASSLDRVDQPQHF
TGTGCCAGCAGCCTGGACAGGGTCGATCAGCCCCAGCATTTT
>TRBJ2-3|TRBV11-2|TRBD1|-
CASSLAGGTGATDTQYF
TGTGCCAGCAGCTTAGCAGGGGGGACAGGGGCAACAGATACGCAGTATTTT
>TRBJ1-3|TRBV28|-|few
CASSFWGGGNTIYF
TGTGCCAGCAGTTTCTGGGGAGGTGGAAACACCATATATTTT
>TRBJ1-1|TRBV25-1|-|-
CASRTDSDTEAFF
TGTGCCAGCCGAACCGACAGCGACACTGAAGCTTTCTTT
>TRBJ1-3|TRBV4-1|TRBD1|-
CASSQGTGTSGNTIYF
TGCGCCAGCAGCCAGGGGACAGGCACCTCTGGAAACACCATATATTTT
>TRBJ2-1|TRBV7-8|-|-
CASSLIPHEQFF
TGTGCCAGCAGCCTCATCCCCCATGAGCAGTTCTTC
>TRBJ1-4|TRBV4-3|-|-
CASSLRQVGVEKLFF
TGCGCCAGCAGCCTTCGACAGGTCGGGGTTGAAAAACTGTTTTTT
>TRBJ2-1|TRBV5-1|TRBD2|-
CASSLTSGYNEQFF
TGCGCCAGCAGCTTGACTAGCGGGTACAATGAGCAGTTCTTC
>TRBJ2-3|TRBV6-5|TRBD2|-
CASSLLAGTSTDTQYF
TGTGCCAGCAGTTTACTAGCGGGAACGAGCACAGATACGCAGTATTTT
>TRBJ1-1|TRBV4-2|-|few
CASSQVNSNTEAFF
TGTGCCAGCAGCCAAGTCAACAGCAACACTGAAGCTTTCTTT
>TRBJ2-7|TRBV5-1|TRBD1|-
CASRPGQDEQYF
TGCGCCAGCAGACCCGGACAGGACGAGCAGTACTTC
>TRBJ2-1|TRBV7-7|-|few
CASSLGTGNEQFF
TGTGCTAGCAGCTTAGGTACCGGTAATGAGCAGTTCTTC
>TRBJ2-1|TRBV7-2|-|-
CASSLVGGLWEQFF
TGTGCCAGCAGCTTAGTAGGCGGGCTATGGGAGCAGTTCTTC
>TRBJ1-3|TRBV5-6|-|-
CASSLAAGAPGNTIYF
TGTGCCAGCAGCTTGGCGGCAGGGGCTCCGGGAAACACCATATATTTT
>TRBJ2-7|TRBV5-1|-|-
CASSLYGQGGEQYF
TGCGCCAGCAGCTTGTACGGCCAGGGAGGCGAGCAGTACTTC
>TRBJ1-1|TRBV3-1/TRBV3-2|TRBD1|once
CASSQTGITEAFF
TGTGCCAGCAGCCAGACAGGGATCACTGAAGCTTTCTTT
>TRBJ2-3|TRBV5-1|TRBD2|-
CASSSSTSADTQYF
TGCGCCAGCAGCTCTTCGACTAGCGCAGATACGCAGTATTTT
>TRBJ1-3|TRBV5-5|TRBD1|once
CASSRLLSDRVAGNTIYF
TGTGCCAGCAGCCGGTTGTTAAGTGACAGGGTAGCTGGAAACACCATATATTTT
>TRBJ1-2|TRBV11-3|-|-
CASSTGPANYGYTF
TGTGCCAGCAGTACAGGGCCCGCTAACTATGGCTACACCTTC
>TRBJ2-7|TRBV5-4|-|-
CASSSKTASYEQYF
TGTGCCAGCAGCTCTAAGACAGCCTCCTACGAGCAGTACTTC
>TRBJ2-1|TRBV13|TRBD2|few
CASRLAESSYNEQFF
TGTGCCAGCAGGCTAGCGGAGAGCTCCTACAATGAGCAGTTCTTC
>TRBJ1-1|TRBV5-3|-|-
CARSSWRTEAFF
TGTGCCAGAAGCTCCTGGCGGACTGAAGCTTTCTTT
>TRBJ1-1|TRBV6-5|TRBD1|-
CASSLDRANTEAFF
TGTGCCAGCAGCCTCGACAGGGCGAACACTGAAGCTTTCTTT
>TRBJ2-5|TRBV6-5|TRBD2|-
CATRLAGKETQYF
TGTGCCACCCGACTAGCGGGAAAAGAGACCCAGTACTTC